These 24 T cell receptor beta chains were sequenced from one sample in a study of blood T cell repertoires in COVID-19. Method: immunoSEQ multiplex PCR; TCRdb's copy keeps in-frame clones and lacks some. The table includes 260,000 or so clones, roughly four fifths detected once. The material sequenced was peripheral blood. The receptors stem from a woman in her seventies with acute or convalescent COVID-19.

This clone was picked up a small number of times. The J gene is TRBJ2-3, the V gene TRBV6-2 or TRBV6-3; 7 bases match TRBD2. The CDR3 is 16 residues long. Germline lookup yields CDR1 MNHEY and CDR2 SVGEGT. Trimming at V came to 5 bases and at J to 4 bases, leaving 12 bases not matched to a gene. The CDR3 spells CASSPPGSGVPDTQYF. The DNA of the CDR3 is TGTGCCAGCAGTCCCCCGGGGAGCGGGGTCCCAGATACGCAGTATTTT.

This clone showed up just once. This rearrangement joins TRBV5-1 to TRBJ2-5, with D possibly matching TRBD1 (6 bases). From germline, CDR1 is SGHRS and CDR2 YFSETQ. CDR3 size: 14 residues. V lost 2 bases to trimming and J lost 1 base, with 9 bases between them. The CDR3 DNA reads TGCGCCAGCAGCTTTCAGGACAGCCAAGAGACCCAGTACTTC. Translation: CASSFQDSQETQYF. Full variable domain (remainder filled in from reference TRBV5-1 and TRBJ2-5): KAGVTQTPRYLIKTRGQQVTLSCSPISGHRSVSWYQQTPGQGLQFLFEYFSETQRNKGNFPGRFSGRQFSNSRSEMNVSTLELGDSALYLCASSFQDSQETQYFGPGTRLLVL.

The rearrangement joins TRBV6-5 to TRBJ1-3; possible D gene TRBD1, 5 bases. This CDR3 has 15 residues. Germline CDR1 reads MNHEY; CDR2 reads SVGAGI. The V gene lost 5 bases and the J gene lost 3 bases, with 14 bases spanning the gap. This CDR3 reads CASSNGGGYGNTIYF. DNA of the CDR3: TGTGCCAGCAGTAACGGGGGTGGTTATGGAAACACCATATATTTT.

The rearrangement links TRBV2 to TRBJ1-2; D not certain. V was shortened by 3 bases and J by 5 bases, with 10 bases between the two germline ends. CDR1 is SNHLY and CDR2 is FYNNEI in the germline V gene. The CDR3 extends over 13 amino acids. CDR3 in amino acids: CASSEDWIYGYTF. DNA for the CDR3: TGTGCCAGCAGTGAGGACTGGATTTATGGCTACACCTTC.

This chain links TRBV28 with TRBJ1-2; 7 bases line up with TRBD1. Germline V gene sequence: CDR1 MDHEN, CDR2 SYDVKM. After removal of 6 bases from V and 1 base from J, the junction contained 5 bases not matched to a gene. The CDR3 has 14 amino acids. The CDR3 sequence is CASRGTVFNYGYTF. The CDR3 region has the DNA TGTGCCAGCAGAGGGACAGTTTTTAACTATGGCTACACCTTC.

V and J are TRBV19 and TRBJ1-1, with 8 nucleotides matching TRBD1. Germline CDR1 reads LNHDA; CDR2 reads SQIVND (reference sequence). The CDR3 is 16 amino acids. V was pared by 4 bases and J by 2 bases, with 9 bases of the junction left unmatched. CDR3 in amino acids: CASSNTGQGLNTEAFF. CDR3 coding DNA: TGTGCCAGTAGTAACACCGGACAGGGCCTAAACACTGAAGCTTTCTTT.

The chain is built from TRBV5-1 and TRBJ1-2; 7 bases map to TRBD1. Germline V CDR1 and CDR2: SGHRS, YFSETQ. This CDR3 has 14 residues. Trimming took 3 bases from V and 6 from J; bases not matched to a gene: 8. As DNA, the CDR3 is TGCGCCAGCAGCTCACAGGGGAGCCGGGATGGCTACACCTTC. It is translated as CASSSQGSRDGYTF.

This chain links TRBV6-5 with TRBJ1-2, with D uncertain. Trimming took 7 bases from V and 2 from J, leaving 11 bases between them. The CDR3 length is 13 residues. The germline V gene has CDR1 MNHEY and CDR2 SVGAGI. The CDR3 here is CASIEGNNYGYTF. DNA for the CDR3: TGTGCCAGCATAGAGGGTAACAACTATGGCTACACCTTC.

The V and J genes are TRBV18 and TRBJ1-1; 10 nucleotides agree with TRBD1. The germline CDR1 and CDR2 sequences are KGHSH and LQKENI. V trimming: 5 bases; J trimming: 5 bases; junction bases outside the gene matches: 11. The CDR3 has 16 residues. The CDR3 coding sequence is TGTGCCAGCTCATTGGACAGGGGGAGGGTTGGAACTGAAGCTTTCTTT. This sequence encodes CASSLDRGRVGTEAFF.

CDR3 amino acids: CASSEGQARNYPNTEAFF. CDR3 in DNA: TGTGCCAGCAGTGAGGGACAGGCCCGAAACTACCCGAACACTGAAGCTTTCTTT. J is TRBJ1-1 and V is TRBV6-1; 8 bases map to TRBD1. CDR3 length equals 18 residues. V shed 3 bases and J 1 base; nucleotides not matched to a gene: 13. CDR1 and CDR2 (germline): MNHNS, SASEGT.

Here the CDR3 reads CASSDRDRGHGYTF. CDR3 nucleotide sequence: TGTGCCAGCAGTGACCGGGACAGGGGGCATGGCTACACCTTC. This chain connects TRBV25-1 to TRBJ1-2; TRBD1 matches at 12 bases. The germline CDR1 and CDR2 sequences are MGHDK and SYGVNS. V lost 3 bases to trimming and J lost 6 bases; unmatched junction nucleotides: 2. This CDR3 is 14 amino acids long.

The chain recombines TRBV12-3 or TRBV12-4 with TRBJ2-5, with TRBD1 matching 7 bases. V lost 3 bases and J lost 4; bases outside the gene matches: 2. The CDR3 length is 13 residues. CDR3 DNA: TGTGCCAGCAGTTTGACAGGGATAGAGACCCAGTACTTC. This encodes CASSLTGIETQYF.

To note about this clone: A read error may produce the germline difference seen at one junction end. This chain joins TRBV7-7 and TRBJ2-2; 10 nucleotides line up with TRBD1. The CDR3 is 15 amino acids. The V gene's germline CDR1 is SSHAT and CDR2 FNYEAQ (reference sequence). CDR3 nucleotide sequence: TGTGCTAGCAGCCTAGGGACAGGGGTGGCCGGGGAGCTGTTTTTT. This encodes CASSLGTGVAGELFF.

V usage is TRBV9 and J usage is TRBJ1-2; 9 bases match TRBD1. This CDR3 has 14 residues. V trimming: 3 bases; J trimming: 6 bases; junction bases outside the gene matches: 6. Germline values: CDR1 SGDLS, CDR2 YYNGEE. The CDR3 coding sequence is TGTGCCAGCAGCGAGGGGACAGGGTTTGATGGCTACACCTTC. Protein sequence: CASSEGTGFDGYTF.

This clone was counted a single time. The chain couples TRBV9 to TRBJ2-3; TRBD1 matches at 8 bases. J was trimmed by 1 base and V by 3 bases; bases with no gene match: 7. The CDR3 has 16 residues. Germline CDR1 SGDLS, CDR2 YYNGEE. This CDR3 is CASSAPMGQGTDTQYF. The CDR3 DNA follows: TGTGCCAGCAGCGCGCCCATGGGACAGGGCACAGATACGCAGTATTTT.

This clone has only one observation. Different DNA sequences within this sample yield the same CDR3. CDR3 nucleotides: TGCGCCAGCAGCTTGCCTGACAGCTACGAGCAGTACTTC. It codes for CASSLPDSYEQYF. The chain couples TRBV5-1 to TRBJ2-7, with a possible D match to TRBD1 (5 bases). From germline, CDR1 is SGHRS and CDR2 YFSETQ. The CDR3 covers 13 residues. The germline V and J ends were trimmed by 1 base and 3 bases, with 8 bases remaining between them.

This clone came up once. The CDR3 DNA follows: TGTGCCAGCAGCTTGGCCGGGTCCGGCTATGGCTACACCTTC. It encodes CASSLAGSGYGYTF. The chain couples TRBV5-4 to TRBJ1-2; D call uncertain. Trimming left V 0 bases short and J 4 bases short, with 10 bases between. The germline CDR1 and CDR2 sequences are SGHNT and YYREEE (reference sequence). This CDR3 is built from 14 residues.

V usage is TRBV6-5 and J usage is TRBJ1-5, with 8 bases fitting TRBD1. The germline CDR1 and CDR2 sequences are MNHEY and SVGAGI. V was pared by 6 bases and J by 2 bases, with 3 bases of the junction left unmatched. The CDR3 runs 14 residues. The CDR3 sequence: CASSQTGGNQPQHF. CDR3 in DNA: TGTGCCAGCAGCCAGACAGGGGGCAATCAGCCCCAGCATTTT.

J is TRBJ1-2 and V is TRBV7-9, with D uncertain. With 5 bases removed from V and 1 base from J, the gap between germline ends came to 11 bases. The germline gives CDR1 SEHNR, CDR2 FQNEAQ (reference sequence). The CDR3 sequence is 14 residues long. CDR3 sequence (DNA): TGTGCCAGCAGCCTCCACCGGGATAACTATGGCTACACCTTC. Encoded protein: CASSLHRDNYGYTF.

The chain uses TRBV6-1 and TRBJ1-5, with TRBD1 as a possible D gene (5 bases). The CDR3 totals 15 residues. V gave up 5 bases and J gave up 0 bases, with 11 bases separating them. Germline CDR1 reads MNHNS; CDR2 reads SASEGT. The CDR3 DNA is TGTGCCAGCAGTCCGAGGACAAATAGCAATCAGCCCCAGCATTTT. Protein sequence: CASSPRTNSNQPQHF.

The chain couples TRBV20-1 to TRBJ2-1; 8 bases match TRBD2. J lost 8 bases, V lost 3 bases, and 9 bases had no gene match. From germline, CDR1 is DFQATT and CDR2 SNEGSKA (reference sequence). The CDR3 contains 14 residues. The CDR3 DNA reads TGCAGTGCTAGTATAGCGGGGCGGAGGGATGAGCAGTTCTTC. This sequence encodes CSASIAGRRDEQFF.

The gene calls are TRBV28 and TRBJ2-5; tentative D call: TRBD1 (6 bases). Germline CDR1 reads MDHEN; CDR2 reads SYDVKM. The V gene lost 7 bases and the J gene lost 1 base, with 13 bases spanning the gap. The CDR3 length is 14 residues. The CDR3: CASNQGTFQETQYF. In DNA, the CDR3 is TGTGCCAGCAATCAGGGGACCTTCCAAGAGACCCAGTACTTC.

There are a few counts of this clone. V and J are TRBV7-6 and TRBJ2-3; the match to TRBD1 covers 7 bases. Looked up from germline, CDR1 is SGHVS and CDR2 is FNYEAQ. V dropped 4 bases and J dropped 0; count of bases not matched to a gene: 7. This CDR3 is 16 amino acids long. The CDR3 nucleotides read TGTGCCAGCAGCTCAAGGACAGGACCCAGCACAGATACGCAGTATTTT. Protein: CASSSRTGPSTDTQYF.

The CDR3 loop reads CASHSSRSEYNTEAFF. For the CDR3, the DNA is TGTGCCAGTCACAGTAGTCGGTCAGAATACAACACTGAAGCTTTCTTT. The gene calls are TRBV19 and TRBJ1-1; no firm D call. CDR1 is LNHDA and CDR2 is SQIVND in the germline V gene (reference sequence). The germline V and J ends were trimmed by 8 bases and 2 bases, with 21 bases remaining between them. The CDR3 contains 16 residues. The full variable domain, rest sourced from reference TRBV19 and TRBJ1-1, is DGGITQSPKYLFRKEGQNVTLSCEQNLNHDAMYWYRQDPGQGLRLIYYSQIVNDFQKGDIAEGYSVSREKKESFPLTVTSAQKNPTAFYLCASHSSRSEYNTEAFFGQGTRLTVV.